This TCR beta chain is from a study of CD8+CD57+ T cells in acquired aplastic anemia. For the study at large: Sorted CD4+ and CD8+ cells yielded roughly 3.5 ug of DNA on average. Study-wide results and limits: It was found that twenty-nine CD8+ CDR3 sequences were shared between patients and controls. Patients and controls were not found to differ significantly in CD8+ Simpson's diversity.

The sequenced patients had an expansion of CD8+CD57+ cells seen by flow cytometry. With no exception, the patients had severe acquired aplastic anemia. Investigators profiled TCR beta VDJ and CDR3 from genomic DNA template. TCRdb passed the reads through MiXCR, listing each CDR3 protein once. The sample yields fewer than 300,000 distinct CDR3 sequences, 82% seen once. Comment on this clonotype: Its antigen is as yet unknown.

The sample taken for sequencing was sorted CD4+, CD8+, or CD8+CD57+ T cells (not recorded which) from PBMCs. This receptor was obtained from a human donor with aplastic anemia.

The CDR3 loop is CASSPTDSYEQYF. Written as DNA, the CDR3 is TGTGCCAGCAGCCCGACTGATTCCTACGAGCAGTACTTC. The gene calls are TRBV7-9 and TRBJ2-7; D gene unclear. There are 13 residues in the CDR3. V dropped 5 bases and J dropped 1 base, with 9 bases sitting between them. Germline CDR1 and CDR2: SEHNR and FQNEAQ (reference sequence).